This TCR beta chain stems from a study of T cells in Graves' hyperthyroidism and ophthalmopathy (dated by TCRdb to between 2017 and 2020). For context, the study as a whole: Peripheral blood was sampled at the time of initial diagnosis, prior to any treatment. A discovery cohort of about 95 patients, approximately 45 with Graves' ophthalmopathy and more than 55 with stable Graves' hyperthyroidism, was used to find distinguishing TCR V-J signatures. Whether ophthalmopathy could be predicted prospectively was tested in an independent validation cohort made up of approximately 19 hyperthyroidism patients plus 17 patients who later progressed to ophthalmopathy. For training and testing, the 100 or so patients in the discovery cohort were randomly divided in a 7:3 ratio. Thyroid tissue and blood T-cell repertoires from six Graves' hyperthyroidism patients were also compared in the study. After sampling, hyperthyroidism patients received methimazole starting at 30 mg daily, and ophthalmopathy patients received high-dose intravenous methylprednisolone. According to the paper, TCR Vbeta CDR3 sequencing was carried out on 135 peripheral blood samples, which came from 40 to 45 ophthalmopathy, roughly 75 hyperthyroidism and roughly 17 progressor patients.

Overall results and qualifications from the work: Sample size was not statistically predetermined, and blinding of investigators to group allocation was not performed. Most expanded thyroid clonotypes (frequency above 0.001) were also detected in blood, suggesting blood repertoires may reflect thyroid immune responses. During validation, the model predicted progression to ophthalmopathy a median of around 6 months ahead of onset, with approximately 71% sensitivity and about 72% specificity. Ophthalmopathy was separated from stable hyperthyroidism by a 13 V-J signature model, with roughly 88% sensitivity and 81% to 82% specificity obtained in cross-validation and 80%/75% obtained in testing.

A patient counted as having stable Graves' hyperthyroidism if no progression to ophthalmopathy occurred over 18 months of follow-up. Hyperthyroidism patients were aged 18 to 65 years and newly diagnosed, with disease duration of less than 2 months. Exclusion was applied to patients with uncontrolled infections, other autoimmune diseases, pregnancy or lactation. Diagnoses were based on clinical symptoms, serum thyroxine and TRAb, thyroid ultrasound and orbital computed tomography. PBMCs were separated from under 12 ml of fresh peripheral blood using Ficoll-Paque density gradient centrifugation. Total RNA was extracted using Trizol reagent, and RNA quality was assessed on an Agilent 2100 Bioanalyzer. V is pared back by 5 bases and J by 7 bases, with 14 bases lying between the germline termini. From the cysteine through the phenylalanine, the CDR3 covers 14 amino acids. Only CDR3 DNA is held: 42 bases, read in frame from base 1. CDR1 MDHEN and CDR2 SYDVKM were looked up in the germline V gene.

TCR beta CDR3 regions were amplified from RNA transcripts. For the first round of RT-PCR on the TCR CDR3, the HTBI primer set was used together with the Qiagen OneStep RT-PCR kit. The libraries were constructed in a second round of multiplex PCR and then size-selected and purified. Paired-end sequencing of the libraries was performed with 100 bp reads on an Illumina HiSeq2000. Per the source publication's procedure: SOAPnuke was used to process the raw data, with reads discarded if the reads contained adapters or uncalled bases, had a mean Phred below 15, or lacked an exact constant-primer or identifier match. COPE v1.2.5 was used to merge the high-quality paired reads, and each unique nucleotide sequence was defined as a clonotype. Clonotypes were aligned to IMGT TRBV, TRBD and TRBJ reference segments using MiTCR v1.1. Analysis was restricted to V-J combinations with a frequency above 0.0001, which covered about 99% of repertoires. A TCS score was defined as the ratio between F50 (clonal expansion) and ExV (chaos), using BLOSUM62-based TCRdist between CDR3 peptides within each V-J. Welch's t-statistics and random forest reduced around 550 V-J features to 10 to 15, which were used in a naive Bayes classifier (R e1071). TCRdb reran the public reads through fastp at Q25 and MiXCR, keeping productive beta chains. Entries that share a CDR3 protein sequence are merged under the most common genes and DNA. The V and J calls were not made by the authors but by TCRdb's processing. Here the sample has around 350,000 distinct CDR3 sequences; under 15% occur a single time. The ten top clones hold 9.2% of the sample.

Of note for this clonotype: The specificity of this receptor is unknown. Nothing much larger sits one base from this clone, and base qualities are not available.

This TCR was sampled from a woman between 18 and 29 years old with Graves' hyperthyroidism. Sequences were obtained from blood. This chain joins TRBV28 to TRBJ1-4; the D gene is unclear. The CDR3 corresponds to CASSLIGPGEKLFF. The DNA reads TGTGCCAGCAGTCTTATAGGGCCAGGTGAAAAACTGTTTTTT.